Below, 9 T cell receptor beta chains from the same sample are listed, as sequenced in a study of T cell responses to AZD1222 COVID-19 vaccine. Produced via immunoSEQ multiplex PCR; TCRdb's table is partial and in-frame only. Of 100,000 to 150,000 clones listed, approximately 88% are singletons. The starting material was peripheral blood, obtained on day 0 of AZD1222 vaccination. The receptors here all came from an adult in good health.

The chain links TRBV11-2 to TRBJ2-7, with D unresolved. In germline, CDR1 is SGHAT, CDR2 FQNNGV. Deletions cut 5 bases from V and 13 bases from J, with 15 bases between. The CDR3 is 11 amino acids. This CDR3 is CASSLTVRVYF. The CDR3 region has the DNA TGTGCCAGCAGCCTTACAGTTCGGGTCTACTTC.

CDR3 nucleotides: TGTGCCAGCAGCCTGGCCGGGACAGGGAAATCACCCCTCCACTTT. This codes for CASSLAGTGKSPLHF. The chain employs TRBV3-1 (or the pseudogene TRBV3-2) and TRBJ1-6; 9 bases map to TRBD1. Germline-derived CDR1 and CDR2 are LGHDT and YNNKEL (reference sequence). This CDR3 has 15 amino acids. Unmatched junction bases numbered 8, after V lost 4 bases and J lost 10 bases.

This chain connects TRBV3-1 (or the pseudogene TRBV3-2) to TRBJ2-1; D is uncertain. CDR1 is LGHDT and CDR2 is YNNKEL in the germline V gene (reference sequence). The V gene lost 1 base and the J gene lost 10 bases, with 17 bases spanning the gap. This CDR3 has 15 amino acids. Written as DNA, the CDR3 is TGTGCCAGCAGCCAAGCCTACCGACTGTTATGGGAGCAGTTCTTC. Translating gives CASSQAYRLLWEQFF.

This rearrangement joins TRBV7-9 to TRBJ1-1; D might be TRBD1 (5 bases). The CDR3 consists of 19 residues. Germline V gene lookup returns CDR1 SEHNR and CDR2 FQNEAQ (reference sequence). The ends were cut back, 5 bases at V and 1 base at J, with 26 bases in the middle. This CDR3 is CASSRGVPGPGRENTEAFF. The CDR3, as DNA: TGTGCCAGCAGCCGGGGGGTTCCCGGACCGGGACGCGAGAACACTGAAGCTTTCTTT.

CDR3 coding DNA: TGTGCCAGCAGCTTAGACCCCTCAGGGCCCGGGGGAGCTTTCTTT. The encoded protein is CASSLDPSGPGGAFF. The gene calls are TRBV7-2 and TRBJ1-1, with D perhaps TRBD1 (5 bases). CDR1 is SGHTA and CDR2 is FQGNSA in the germline V gene. The CDR3 spans 15 residues. V lost 1 base to trimming and J lost 10 bases, with 19 bases between them.

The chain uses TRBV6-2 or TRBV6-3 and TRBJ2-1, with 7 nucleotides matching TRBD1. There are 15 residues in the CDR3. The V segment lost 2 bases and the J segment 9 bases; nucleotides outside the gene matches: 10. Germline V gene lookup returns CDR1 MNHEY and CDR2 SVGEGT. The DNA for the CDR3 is TGTGCCAGCAGTTACGTCGACAGGGTGGTCGGTGAGCAGTTCTTC. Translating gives CASSYVDRVVGEQFF.

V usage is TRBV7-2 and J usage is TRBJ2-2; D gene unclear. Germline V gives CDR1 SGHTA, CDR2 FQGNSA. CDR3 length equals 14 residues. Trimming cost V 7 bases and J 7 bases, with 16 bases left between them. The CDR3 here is CASTATTLGGELFF. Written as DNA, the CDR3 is TGTGCCAGCACCGCGACGACCTTGGGCGGGGAGCTGTTTTTT.

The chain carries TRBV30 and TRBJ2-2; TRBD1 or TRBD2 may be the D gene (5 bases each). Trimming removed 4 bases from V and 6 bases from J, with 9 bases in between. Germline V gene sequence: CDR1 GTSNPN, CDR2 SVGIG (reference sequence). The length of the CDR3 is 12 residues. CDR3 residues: CAWKKGPGELFF. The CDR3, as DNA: TGTGCCTGGAAGAAGGGACCCGGGGAGCTGTTTTTT.

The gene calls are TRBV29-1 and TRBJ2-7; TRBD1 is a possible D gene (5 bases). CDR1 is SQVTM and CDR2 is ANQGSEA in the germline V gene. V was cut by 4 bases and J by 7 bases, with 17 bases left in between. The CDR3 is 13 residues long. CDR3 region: CSVGRALSGEQYF. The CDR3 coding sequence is TGCAGCGTTGGAAGGGCATTATCAGGGGAGCAGTACTTC.